Following are 20 T cell receptor beta chains from one sample sequenced in a study of blood T cell repertoires in COVID-19. This table comes from immunoSEQ multiplex PCR, and its TCRdb copy is limited to in-frame clones, with some not included. The repertoire includes under 85,000 clones, roughly 80% of them detected once, and about 10% sits in the top ten. The sequenced sample was peripheral blood. Source of these receptors: a human donor in a cohort sampled during active COVID-19.

V and J are TRBV7-3 and TRBJ2-5, with D tentatively TRBD2 (5 bases). Germline lookup yields CDR1 SGHTA and CDR2 FQGTGA. This CDR3 spans 14 amino acids. Trimming left V 1 base short and J 5 bases short, with 11 bases between. The CDR3 protein is CASSLNGVEETQYF. CDR3 DNA sequence: TGTGCCAGCAGCTTAAACGGGGTAGAGGAGACCCAGTACTTC.

The chain is built from TRBV5-4 and TRBJ1-4; TRBD1 aligns across 10 bases. Germline CDR1 reads SGHNT; CDR2 reads YYREEE (reference sequence). The CDR3 has 17 amino acids. Trimming removed 5 bases from V and 3 bases from J; junction bases left unmatched: 10. The CDR3 DNA is TGTGCCAGCAGTTCCAAGACAGGGGGCGTGCCTAATGAAAAACTGTTTTTT. Protein product: CASSSKTGGVPNEKLFF.

The CDR3 sequence: CASADRTANQPQHF. CDR3 bases: TGTGCCAGCGCGGACAGGACAGCAAATCAGCCCCAGCATTTT. The V gene is TRBV6-5, the J gene TRBJ1-5; 7 nucleotides match TRBD1. This CDR3 is built from 14 residues. The trim removed 8 bases at V and 4 bases at J, leaving 8 bases unmatched. Germline V gives CDR1 MNHEY, CDR2 SVGAGI.

V is TRBV10-1 and J is TRBJ1-3; a weak D match, TRBD1 (6 bases). The CDR3 length is 14 residues. Germline lookup yields CDR1 WNHNN and CDR2 SYGVQD (reference sequence). V dropped 5 bases and J dropped 0 bases, with 8 bases sitting between them. The CDR3 region is CASSMDSSGNTIYF. CDR3 nucleotides: TGCGCCAGCAGTATGGACAGCTCTGGAAACACCATATATTTT.

The chain employs TRBV30 and TRBJ1-2; 9 positions match TRBD1. The CDR3 extends over 14 amino acids. From germline, CDR1 is GTSNPN and CDR2 SVGIG (reference sequence). For the CDR3, the DNA is TGTGGGACTCTCGACAGGGGGGGAATCTATGGCTACACCTTC. Protein sequence: CGTLDRGGIYGYTF.

The chain has TRBV29-1 and TRBJ2-7; TRBD2 is a possible D gene (5 bases). The CDR3 loop spans 12 amino acids. The V gene lost 4 bases and the J gene lost 2 bases, with 9 bases spanning the gap. Per germline, CDR1 SQVTM and CDR2 ANQGSEA. In nucleotides, the CDR3 is TGCAGCGTTGTAGGGAGCGCCTACGAGCAGTACTTC. Encoded protein: CSVVGSAYEQYF.

The chain recombines TRBV7-2 with TRBJ1-1, with D unclear. V lost 4 bases and J 1 base, leaving 7 bases between the germline ends. The CDR3 is made up of 13 amino acids. The germline gives CDR1 SGHTA, CDR2 FQGNSA. The DNA of the CDR3 is TGTGCCAGCAGCTCACAACGGAACACTGAAGCTTTCTTT. As protein: CASSSQRNTEAFF.

The chain joins TRBV7-2 to TRBJ2-5; D may be TRBD1 (6 bases). There are 14 residues in the CDR3. The V and J ends lost 3 bases and 4 bases respectively, with 12 bases between them. Per germline, CDR1 SGHTA and CDR2 FQGNSA. For the CDR3, the DNA is TGTGCCAGCAGCTTGGGGTGGACAGCAGAGACCCAGTACTTC. Protein: CASSLGWTAETQYF. The variable domain in full, completed from reference TRBV7-2 and TRBJ2-5, reads GAGVSQSPSNKVTEKGKDVELRCDPISGHTALYWYRQSLGQGLEFLIYFQGNSAPDKSGLPSDRFSAERTGGSVSTLTIQRTQQEDSAVYLCASSLGWTAETQYFGPGTRLLVL.

The chain has TRBV28 and TRBJ1-5, with a tentative D call TRBD1 (5 bases). V shed 8 bases and J shed 4 bases, with 9 bases lying between them. Germline CDR1 reads MDHEN; CDR2 reads SYDVKM. The CDR3 length is 12 residues. The CDR3 loop reads CASGQGNQPQHF. CDR3 bases: TGTGCCAGCGGGCAGGGAAATCAGCCCCAGCATTTT.

The rearrangement uses TRBV9 and TRBJ1-2; 10 bases map to TRBD1. Germline V lookup: CDR1 SGDLS, CDR2 YYNGEE. Trimming took 0 bases from V and 5 from J; bases not matched to a gene: 4. The CDR3 spans 15 residues. The CDR3 DNA is TGTGCCAGCAGCGTAGTGGGACAGGGGACTTATGGCTACACCTTC. Protein: CASSVVGQGTYGYTF.

This rearrangement joins TRBV5-4 to TRBJ1-6; 8 bases line up with TRBD1. The CDR3 has 18 amino acids. Germline CDR1 reads SGHNT; CDR2 reads YYREEE (reference sequence). Trimming removed 3 bases from V and 7 bases from J; junction bases left unmatched: 15. CDR3 DNA: TGTGCCAGCAGCTATGGATGGGGACAGGTCGCGTCGAATTCACCCCTCCACTTT. Protein product: CASSYGWGQVASNSPLHF.

V is TRBV2 and J is TRBJ2-3, with D perhaps TRBD1 (5 bases). Trimming pared 8 bases from V and 7 bases from J, leaving 19 bases between. Germline CDR1 is SNHLY and CDR2 is FYNNEI. CDR3 length equals 14 residues. In nucleotides, the CDR3 is TGTGCCAGCTCCGGGCTTCCCCAGGGAAATACGCAGTATTTT. This translates into CASSGLPQGNTQYF.

The chain employs TRBV5-4 and TRBJ2-2, with a tentative D call TRBD2 (6 bases). The V gene lost 2 bases and the J gene lost 0 bases, with 8 bases spanning the gap. CDR1 SGHNT and CDR2 YYREEE come from the germline V gene (reference sequence). The CDR3 spans 15 residues. CDR3 region: CASSLAGSNTGELFF. The CDR3 nucleotides are TGTGCCAGCAGCTTAGCGGGCTCGAACACCGGGGAGCTGTTTTTT.

Here the CDR3 reads CASSPIENEQFF. Written as DNA, the CDR3 is TGTGCCAGCAGTCCCATAGAAAATGAGCAGTTCTTC. This chain connects TRBV6-6 to TRBJ2-1; D gene unclear. The CDR3 loop spans 12 amino acids. Deletions cut 5 bases from V and 7 bases from J, with 9 bases between. Germline V lookup: CDR1 MNHNY, CDR2 SVGAGI (reference sequence).

CDR3 sequence reads: CASSVGQGATSSETQYF. The DNA for the CDR3 is TGTGCCAGCAGCGTCGGACAGGGGGCAACTTCGTCCGAAACCCAGTACTTC. The rearrangement joins TRBV5-5 to TRBJ2-5; 11 positions agree with TRBD1. CDR1 and CDR2 (germline): SGHKS, YYEKEE (reference sequence). There are 17 residues in the CDR3. Unmatched junction bases numbered 16, after V lost 4 bases and J lost 8 bases.

The chain couples TRBV5-1 to TRBJ1-1, with D tentatively TRBD1 (6 bases). Trimming pared 2 bases from V and 4 bases from J, leaving 12 bases between. The CDR3 runs to 14 residues. Germline V CDR1 and CDR2: SGHRS, YFSETQ. CDR3: CASSFQGSSTEAFF. CDR3 sequence (DNA): TGCGCCAGCAGCTTTCAGGGGAGCAGCACTGAAGCTTTCTTT. The full variable domain, rest sourced from reference TRBV5-1 and TRBJ1-1, is KAGVTQTPRYLIKTRGQQVTLSCSPISGHRSVSWYQQTPGQGLQFLFEYFSETQRNKGNFPGRFSGRQFSNSRSEMNVSTLELGDSALYLCASSFQGSSTEAFFGQGTRLTVV.

The chain joins TRBV9 to TRBJ2-3, with TRBD2 identical over 9 bases. J lost 6 bases, V lost 3 bases, and 14 bases had no gene match. The V gene's germline CDR1 is SGDLS and CDR2 YYNGEE. This CDR3 has 17 residues. CDR3 residues: CASSDPPGGLAQDTQYF. CDR3 nucleotides: TGTGCCAGCAGCGACCCCCCCGGGGGACTAGCTCAGGATACGCAGTATTTT.

The chain links TRBV11-3 to TRBJ1-4; D not certain. The CDR3 is made up of 15 amino acids. Trimming stripped 1 base from V and 8 bases from J, with 14 bases between. Germline CDR1 reads SGHNT; CDR2 reads YENEEA. The CDR3 region has the DNA TGTGCCAGCAGCTTAGCCGGCGGTAATGGGGAAAAACTGTTTTTT. Amino acid sequence: CASSLAGGNGEKLFF.

The chain joins TRBV10-2 to TRBJ2-7; 9 bases line up with TRBD2. The CDR3 has 15 amino acids. Per germline, CDR1 WSHSY and CDR2 SAAADI. The junction had 3 bases not matched to a gene; V was cut back by 2 bases and J by 1 base. The CDR3 DNA sequence: TGCGCCAGCAGTGAGCAGACTAGCGGTTCCTACGAGCAGTACTTC. Encoded protein: CASSEQTSGSYEQYF.

The V gene is TRBV6-5, the J gene TRBJ1-3; maybe TRBD1 (5 bases). This CDR3 comprises 14 residues. Between the trimmed V and J ends, which lost 8 bases and 0 bases, there was a span of 11 bases. The germline V gene has CDR1 MNHEY and CDR2 SVGAGI. The CDR3 spells CASGDSSSGNTIYF. CDR3 sequence (DNA): TGTGCCAGCGGAGACAGCAGCTCTGGAAACACCATATATTTT.